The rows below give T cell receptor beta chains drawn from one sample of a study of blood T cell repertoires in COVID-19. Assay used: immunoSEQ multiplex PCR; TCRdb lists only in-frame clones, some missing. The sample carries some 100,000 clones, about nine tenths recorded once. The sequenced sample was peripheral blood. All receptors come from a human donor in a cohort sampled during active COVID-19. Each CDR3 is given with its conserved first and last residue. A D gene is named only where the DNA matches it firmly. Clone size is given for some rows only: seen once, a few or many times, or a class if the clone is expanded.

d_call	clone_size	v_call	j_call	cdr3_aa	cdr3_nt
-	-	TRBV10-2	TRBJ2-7	CASSSLGIEQYF	TGCGCCAGCAGCTCACTAGGGATCGAGCAGTACTTC
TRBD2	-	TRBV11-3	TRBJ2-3	CASSYGTITDTQYF	TGTGCCAGCAGCTACGGGACTATAACAGATACGCAGTATTTT
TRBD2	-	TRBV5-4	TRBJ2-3	CASSSRLAGMTDTQYF	TGTGCCAGCAGTTCGAGACTAGCGGGGATGACAGATACGCAGTATTTT
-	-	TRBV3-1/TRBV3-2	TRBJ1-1	CASSQNYRQRNTEAFF	TGTGCCAGCAGCCAAAATTACAGACAAAGAAACACTGAAGCTTTCTTT
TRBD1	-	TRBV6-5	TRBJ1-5	CASSSRRQGGNQPQHF	TGTGCCAGCAGTTCCAGGAGACAGGGGGGTAATCAGCCCCAGCATTTT
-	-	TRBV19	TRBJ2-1	CASSKVGQGGLSSYNEQFF	TGTGCCAGTAGTAAGGTTGGGCAGGGAGGACTTAGCTCCTACAATGAGCAGTTCTTC
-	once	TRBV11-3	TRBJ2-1	CASSLHSYKDSYNEQFF	TGTGCCAGCAGCCTCCACAGTTACAAAGATTCCTACAATGAGCAGTTCTTC
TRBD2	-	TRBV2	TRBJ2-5	CASSPGLAGGQVLQETQYF	TGTGCCAGCAGCCCAGGACTAGCGGGAGGTCAGGTGCTACAAGAGACCCAGTACTTC
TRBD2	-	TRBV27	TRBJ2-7	CASRLRERPEQYF	TGTGCCAGCAGATTGCGGGAGCGGCCCGAGCAGTACTTC
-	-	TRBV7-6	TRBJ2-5	CASSRLSGIGETQYF	TGTGCCAGCAGCCGTCTCTCCGGGATCGGGGAGACCCAGTACTTC
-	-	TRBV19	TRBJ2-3	CASETRGTDTQYF	TGTGCCAGTGAAACTAGAGGCACAGATACGCAGTATTTT
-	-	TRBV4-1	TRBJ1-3	CASSQVGGSGNTIYF	TGCGCCAGCAGCCAAGTGGGAGGCTCTGGAAACACCATATATTTT